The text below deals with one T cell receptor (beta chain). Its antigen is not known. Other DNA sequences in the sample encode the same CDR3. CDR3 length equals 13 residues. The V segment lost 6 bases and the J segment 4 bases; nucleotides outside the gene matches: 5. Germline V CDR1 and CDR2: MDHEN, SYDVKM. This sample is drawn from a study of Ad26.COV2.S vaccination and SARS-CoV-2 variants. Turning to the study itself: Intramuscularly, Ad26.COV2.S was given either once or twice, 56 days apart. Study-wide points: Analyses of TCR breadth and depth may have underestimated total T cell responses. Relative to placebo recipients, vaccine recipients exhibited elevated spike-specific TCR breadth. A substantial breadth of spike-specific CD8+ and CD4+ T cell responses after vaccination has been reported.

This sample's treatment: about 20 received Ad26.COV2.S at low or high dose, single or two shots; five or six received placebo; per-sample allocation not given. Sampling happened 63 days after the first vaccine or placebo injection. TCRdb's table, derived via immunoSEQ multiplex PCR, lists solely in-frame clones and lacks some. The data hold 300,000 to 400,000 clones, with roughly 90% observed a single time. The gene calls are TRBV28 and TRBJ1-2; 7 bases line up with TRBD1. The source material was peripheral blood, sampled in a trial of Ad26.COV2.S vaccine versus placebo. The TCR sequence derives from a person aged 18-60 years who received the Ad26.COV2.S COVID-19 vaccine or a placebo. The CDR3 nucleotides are TGTGCCAGCAGCCGGGACAGACGCTATGGCTACACCTTC. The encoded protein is CASSRDRRYGYTF.